The T cell receptor (beta chain) described here comes from a study of blood T cell dynamics during melanoma immunotherapy. Study context: First-line therapy was either pembrolizumab or nivolumab with ipilimumab for metastatic melanoma.

V gave up 5 bases and J gave up 2 bases, with 7 bases separating them. CDR1 and CDR2 (germline): MNHNY, SVGAGI (reference sequence). This CDR3 spans 12 amino acids. Remarks on this clone: As yet, its antigen is unknown.

Noted time point: week 3, after first cycle of checkpoint inhibitor. Response was assessed by RECIST 1.1 at 12 weeks, except a couple of rapid progressors. TCRdb's table, derived via immunoSEQ multiplex PCR, lists solely in-frame clones and lacks some. Counted here are fewer than 12,000 clones, 87% occurring once; the ten biggest clones make up about 6.9%. Study outcomes and limitations: PBMC repertoires of eventual disease-control patients split at W3 into clonality or diversity gains. It remained unknown if the driving T cell clones were melanoma-specific.

The genes are TRBV6-6 and TRBJ2-7; D remains ambiguous. The source is a human donor with melanoma. Sequencing was performed on blood, taken from a patient treated with checkpoint blockade. DNA of the CDR3: TGTGCCAGCAGTAAAAATGCCTACGAGCAGTACTTC. This codes for CASSKNAYEQYF.